This T cell receptor beta chain was identified during a study of shared T cell receptors in the human thymus. The V end lost 0 bases, the J end lost 7 bases, and 10 bases lay between the germline ends. CDR3 length: 13 amino acids. The V gene's germline CDR1 is SGHDT and CDR2 YYEEEE. The data were produced by immunoSEQ multiplex PCR, yet TCRdb's version contains in-frame clones alone and is incomplete. The sample consists of about 730,000 clones, 70% to 90% of them appearing once. The sample was also reused in another study, on human thymus T cells. Per that paper: It was healthy Finnish infants having corrective surgery for congenital heart defects who were the donors. Resections from corrective heart surgery supplied the thymus tissue. Usage of V and J genes appeared biased in thymic and blood repertoires. A high degree of thymic repertoire overlap among unrelated individuals was reported in related research.

This TCR was sampled from a girl under three years old with a congenital heart defect. The V gene is TRBV5-6, the J gene TRBJ1-2, with a weak D call TRBD1 (6 bases). The sequencing input was thymocytes. CDR3 DNA sequence: TGTGCCAGCAGCTTGGATGGCAGGGGTGGCTACACCTTC. Translation: CASSLDGRGGYTF.